This TCR beta chain comes out of a study of blood T cell repertoires in COVID-19. Overall study context: Samples of COVID-19 (acute and convalescent) were obtained from the United States, Italy and Spain.

The V gene's germline CDR1 is LNHDA and CDR2 SQIVND (reference sequence). V was clipped by 7 bases and J by 6 bases, with 28 bases between them. The CDR3 contains 17 residues. Under the authors' procedure: Amplifying reference gene primers gave estimates of nucleated cell counts. Here immunoSEQ multiplex PCR was the method, and the copy in TCRdb shows in-frame clones only, minus some. V and J calls and clone size are given by that table; D and trimming were obtained from the DNA. The sample has 52,000 or so clones, under 90% seen once. What was sequenced was peripheral blood. The chain uses TRBV19 and TRBJ2-7, with a weak D call TRBD1 (7 bases). The clonotype originates from a human donor in a cohort sampled during active COVID-19. The CDR3 DNA is TGTGCCAGTAAAGAGGCGGGGACAGCCGGGGTTCTCGGCGAGCAGTACTTC. Protein product: CASKEAGTAGVLGEQYF.